This T cell receptor (beta chain) was obtained from a study of T cell responses to AZD1222 COVID-19 vaccine. The CDR3 loop spans 15 amino acids. Deletions cut 3 bases from V and 1 base from J, with 10 bases between. Germline V lookup: CDR1 SGHTA, CDR2 FQGNSA. Data came from immunoSEQ multiplex PCR; TCRdb stores just in-frame clones and leaves some out. Of approximately 140,000 clones listed, 82% are singletons. The specimen comprised peripheral blood, sampled on day 0 of MenACWY control vaccination. This sequence was found in an adult in good health. The rearrangement links TRBV7-2 to TRBJ1-5; TRBD1 is a possible D gene (5 bases). Written as DNA, the CDR3 is TGTGCCAGCAGCTTTGACGGGGCGAGCAATCAGCCCCAGCATTTT. It specifies CASSFDGASNQPQHF.